One sample yielded the 16 T cell receptor beta chains listed below, sequenced in a study of T cell responses to AZD1222 COVID-19 vaccine. Clones were read by immunoSEQ multiplex PCR, and TCRdb kept only the in-frame ones, dropping some. The repertoire holds under 150,000 clones, with roughly 90% as singletons. Material: peripheral blood, obtained on day 0 of AZD1222 vaccination. All receptors come from an adult in good health.

V gene TRBV29-1 combines with J gene TRBJ2-5, with 13 bases that match TRBD2. This CDR3 has 14 amino acids. Germline loops: CDR1 SQVTM, CDR2 ANQGSEA. The ends lost 7 bases at V and 5 bases at J; junction bases unmatched: 7. CDR3: CSARLAGGMETQYF. The CDR3 DNA follows: TGCAGCGCCCGACTAGCGGGAGGAATGGAGACCCAGTACTTC.

The J gene is TRBJ2-7, the V gene TRBV14, with unresolved D. The V gene lost 1 base and the J gene lost 3 bases, with 7 bases spanning the gap. The V gene's germline CDR1 is SGHDN and CDR2 FVKESK. The CDR3 runs 13 residues. The CDR3 DNA is TGTGCCAGCAGCCAAGCTTCGGTCTACGAGCAGTACTTC. It encodes CASSQASVYEQYF. Full variable domain (remainder filled in from reference TRBV14 and TRBJ2-7): EAGVTQFPSHSVIEKGQTVTLRCDPISGHDNLYWYRRVMGKEIKFLLHFVKESKQDESGMPNNRFLAERTGGTYSTLKVQPAELEDSGVYFCASSQASVYEQYFGPGTRLTVT.

The chain employs TRBV6-5 and TRBJ2-7; D is unresolved. The CDR3 has 14 amino acids. V lost 6 bases to trimming and J lost 0 bases, with 12 bases between them. Germline CDR1 is MNHEY and CDR2 is SVGAGI. The chain's CDR3 is CASSLYTSSYEQYF. The DNA of the CDR3 is TGTGCCAGCAGCCTCTACACTTCCTCCTACGAGCAGTACTTC.

This chain joins TRBV19 and TRBJ1-3, with 7 bases identical to TRBD1. The J segment lost 0 bases and the V segment lost 11 bases, leaving 13 bases of the junction unmatched. Per the germline V gene, CDR1 is LNHDA and CDR2 is SQIVND (reference sequence). The CDR3 consists of 16 residues. CDR3 sequence: CAATSRGTSSGNTIYF. CDR3 in DNA: TGTGCCGCGACATCCAGGGGGACCAGCTCTGGAAACACCATATATTTT.

The rearrangement joins TRBV27 to TRBJ1-2; the D is unclear. V was pared by 6 bases and J by 4 bases, with 12 bases between. The CDR3 contains 13 residues. In germline, CDR1 is MNHEY, CDR2 SMNVEV (reference sequence). CDR3 sequence: CASRQSSGYGYTF. The CDR3 DNA follows: TGTGCCAGCAGACAGTCGTCCGGCTATGGCTACACCTTC.

This chain connects TRBV29-1 to TRBJ2-3, with a tentative D call TRBD2 (6 bases). Per germline, CDR1 SQVTM and CDR2 ANQGSEA. The CDR3 loop spans 14 amino acids. V lost 6 bases to trimming and J lost 3 bases, with 16 bases between them. The CDR3 region has the DNA TGCAGCGTAAGGGTGACTAGGAAGACAGATACGCAGTATTTT. This codes for CSVRVTRKTDTQYF.

Comments on this clone: Germline is not matched at one junction end, which may reflect a read error. The V call is TRBV7-3, the J call TRBJ1-6; 7 bases align to TRBD1. From germline, CDR1 is SGHTA and CDR2 FQGTGA. The CDR3 sequence is 10 residues long. CDR3 bases: TGTGCCAGCAGCTTAGGGACAGTCGTCTTT. Translation gives CASSLGTVVF.

This clone was seen just once. The rearrangement joins TRBV2 to TRBJ2-1; D may be TRBD1 (6 bases). With 6 bases removed from V and 4 bases from J, the gap between germline ends came to 10 bases. This CDR3 contains 13 residues. The V gene's germline CDR1 is SNHLY and CDR2 FYNNEI. In DNA, the CDR3 is TGTGCCAGCAGGGCGGACAGATACAATGAGCAGTTCTTC. Its protein is CASRADRYNEQFF.

The rearrangement uses TRBV10-2 and TRBJ1-4; a weak D match, TRBD1 (6 bases). The V gene's germline CDR1 is WSHSY and CDR2 SAAADI. The V end was cut by 7 bases, the J end by 5 bases, with 11 bases between. CDR3 length: 13 amino acids. The DNA for the CDR3 is TGCGCCAGCAACAGGGCTAGGAATGAAAAACTGTTTTTT. Encoded protein: CASNRARNEKLFF.

V usage is TRBV6-1 and J usage is TRBJ1-2, with 10 nucleotides matching TRBD1. CDR1 MNHNS and CDR2 SASEGT come from the germline V gene. The V segment lost 3 bases and the J segment 5 bases; nucleotides outside the gene matches: 12. The CDR3 length is 17 residues. CDR3 in amino acids: CASSDIGDRGGFYGYTF. CDR3 DNA sequence: TGTGCCAGCAGTGACATTGGGGACAGGGGAGGGTTTTATGGCTACACCTTC.

The chain has TRBV5-1 and TRBJ2-7, with 8 positions matching TRBD2. From germline, CDR1 is SGHRS and CDR2 YFSETQ. The CDR3 extends over 16 amino acids. The V and J ends lost 0 bases and 0 bases, in that order; junction bases with no gene match: 5. CDR3 sequence (DNA): TGCGCCAGCAGCTTGGCGGGGGGGACCCTCTCCTACGAGCAGTACTTC. It is translated as CASSLAGGTLSYEQYF.

V gene TRBV27 combines with J gene TRBJ2-4; no definite D call. The germline CDR1 and CDR2 sequences are MNHEY and SMNVEV (reference sequence). Trimming took off 7 bases at V and 0 bases at J, with 10 bases between the two ends. This CDR3 contains 14 residues. The CDR3 region has the DNA TGTGCCAGCACGGATGGGCTAGCCAAAAACATTCAGTACTTC. This encodes CASTDGLAKNIQYF.

The chain combines TRBV5-1 with TRBJ2-5, with 16 bases that match TRBD2. The V segment lost 3 bases and the J segment 4 bases; nucleotides outside the gene matches: 15. Germline loops: CDR1 SGHRS, CDR2 YFSETQ. This CDR3 has 20 amino acids. The CDR3 loop is CASSSAQAGLAGGPGETQYF. CDR3 sequence (DNA): TGCGCCAGCAGCTCAGCCCAGGCGGGACTAGCGGGGGGGCCCGGAGAGACCCAGTACTTC. Complete variable domain (other parts from reference TRBV5-1 and TRBJ2-5): KAGVTQTPRYLIKTRGQQVTLSCSPISGHRSVSWYQQTPGQGLQFLFEYFSETQRNKGNFPGRFSGRQFSNSRSEMNVSTLELGDSALYLCASSSAQAGLAGGPGETQYFGPGTRLLVL.

The chain couples TRBV7-2 to TRBJ1-2; tentative D call: TRBD1 (5 bases). The CDR3 is made up of 14 amino acids. From germline, CDR1 is SGHTA and CDR2 FQGNSA. V lost 0 bases, J lost 7 bases, and 12 bases lay in between. CDR3 sequence: CASSLARRGSGYTF. CDR3 in DNA: TGTGCCAGCAGCTTAGCGCGGAGGGGCAGTGGCTACACCTTC. The entire variable domain, with the rest obtained from reference TRBV7-2 and TRBJ1-2, is as follows: GAGVSQSPSNKVTEKGKDVELRCDPISGHTALYWYRQSLGQGLEFLIYFQGNSAPDKSGLPSDRFSAERTGGSVSTLTIQRTQQEDSAVYLCASSLARRGSGYTFGSGTRLTVV.

This clone was recorded at least ten times. The gene calls are TRBV30 and TRBJ2-7, with TRBD1 as a possible D gene (5 bases). The ends were cut back, 5 bases at V and 0 bases at J, with 11 bases in the middle. The CDR3 is made up of 13 amino acids. Germline V CDR1 and CDR2: GTSNPN, SVGIG (reference sequence). The CDR3 is CAWGRQNSYEQYF. CDR3 nucleotides: TGTGCCTGGGGCCGACAGAACTCCTACGAGCAGTACTTC.

The chain has TRBV28 and TRBJ1-1, with TRBD1 as a possible D gene (6 bases). Germline loops: CDR1 MDHEN, CDR2 SYDVKM. V was shortened by 4 bases and J by 4 bases, with 13 bases between the two germline ends. CDR3 length: 14 residues. The CDR3 reads CASSSPTGATEAFF. The CDR3 DNA follows: TGTGCCAGCAGTTCCCCGACAGGAGCCACTGAAGCTTTCTTT.